These 6 T cell receptor beta chains share one sample of origin, sequenced in a study of T cell changes during pregnancy in multiple sclerosis. Produced via immunoSEQ multiplex PCR; TCRdb's table is partial and in-frame only. The data show 40,000 to 45,000 clones, with about 93% seen just once and about 0.6% held by the top ten. Source: CD4+ T cells from peripheral blood mononuclear cells, taken in the third trimester of pregnancy. The receptors come from a female donor with multiple sclerosis, enrolled in a pregnancy study.

V is TRBV6-6 and J is TRBJ1-6, with 7 bases aligning to TRBD1. Germline CDR1 reads MNHNY; CDR2 reads SVGAGI (reference sequence). The CDR3 totals 16 residues. V shed 0 bases and J 4 bases; nucleotides not matched to a gene: 3. For the CDR3, the DNA is TGTGCCAGCAGTTACTCAGGGGGCTTTTATAATTCACCCCTCCACTTT. It codes for CASSYSGGFYNSPLHF.

This sequence joins TRBV5-1 and TRBJ2-5; 8 bases agree with TRBD1. The J call could be wrong; TRBJ2-7 is a better fit for the DNA end. Germline V CDR1 and CDR2: SGHRS, YFSETQ. The CDR3 consists of 15 residues. For the CDR3, the DNA is TGCGCCAGCAGCCTAGGACAGGGCGCCTCCTACGAGCAGTACTTC. It is translated as CASSLGQGASYEQYF.

The CDR3 sequence: CASSLWKGLAGEDEQFF. For the CDR3, the DNA is TGTGCCAGCAGTTTATGGAAGGGACTAGCGGGAGAGGATGAGCAGTTCTTC. V gene TRBV28 combines with J gene TRBJ2-1, with TRBD2 matching 14 bases. Losses at the gene ends were 0 bases for V and 8 bases for J; bases not matched to a gene: 6. This CDR3 region has 17 residues. Germline CDR1 MDHEN, CDR2 SYDVKM.

The V and J genes are TRBV7-2 and TRBJ2-2; weak D call: TRBD2 (6 bases). Germline assignment: CDR1 SGHTA and CDR2 FQGNSA. The CDR3 runs to 14 residues. V was cut by 5 bases and J by 4 bases, with 11 bases left in between. CDR3 region: CASSRLVVTGELFF. The CDR3 nucleotides are TGTGCCAGCAGCCGACTAGTTGTCACCGGGGAGCTGTTTTTT.

The chain recombines TRBV10-1 with TRBJ2-1, with D maybe TRBD1 (8 bases). The V end lost 5 bases, the J end lost 5 bases, and 13 bases lay between the germline ends. CDR3 length: 14 residues. Germline V gene lookup returns CDR1 WNHNN and CDR2 SYGVQD (reference sequence). The DNA of the CDR3 is TGCGCCAGCAGTCTACAGGGGGGGCACAATGAGCAGTTCTTC. As protein: CASSLQGGHNEQFF.

The chain employs TRBV5-1 and TRBJ2-1; 11 positions agree with TRBD2. The CDR3 sequence is 17 residues long. Trimming took 1 base from V and 7 from J; bases not matched to a gene: 10. The germline V gene encodes CDR1 SGHRS and CDR2 YFSETQ. CDR3 DNA sequence: TGCGCCAGCAGCTTGTCCTTAGCGGGAGGGCCGGGGAATGAGCAGTTCTTC. Translating gives CASSLSLAGGPGNEQFF. The complete variable domain, with remaining parts taken from reference TRBV5-1 and TRBJ2-1, reads KAGVTQTPRYLIKTRGQQVTLSCSPISGHRSVSWYQQTPGQGLQFLFEYFSETQRNKGNFPGRFSGRQFSNSRSEMNVSTLELGDSALYLCASSLSLAGGPGNEQFFGPGTRLTVL.